This T cell receptor beta chain comes out of a study of cytomegalovirus exposure and HLA in healthy donors. The CDR3 extends over 14 amino acids. Per germline, CDR1 SGHRS and CDR2 YFSETQ. PCR involved 60 Vbeta and 13 Jbeta primers. TCRdb's copy holds only in-frame clones and misses some; the assay was immunoSEQ multiplex PCR. The sample includes more than 250,000 clones, roughly 90% of them seen just once. The receptor was derived from a woman aged 18 to 35 in good health and CMV-seronegative. The chain employs TRBV5-1 and TRBJ2-5; 7 bases align to TRBD1. The assigned J gene may be wrong: the sequence end matches TRBJ2-7 better. The sequencing sample was made of PBMCs. The CDR3 DNA follows: TGCGCCAGCTCCGCGGACAGGAACGCCTACGAGCAGTACTTC. Translation gives CASSADRNAYEQYF.